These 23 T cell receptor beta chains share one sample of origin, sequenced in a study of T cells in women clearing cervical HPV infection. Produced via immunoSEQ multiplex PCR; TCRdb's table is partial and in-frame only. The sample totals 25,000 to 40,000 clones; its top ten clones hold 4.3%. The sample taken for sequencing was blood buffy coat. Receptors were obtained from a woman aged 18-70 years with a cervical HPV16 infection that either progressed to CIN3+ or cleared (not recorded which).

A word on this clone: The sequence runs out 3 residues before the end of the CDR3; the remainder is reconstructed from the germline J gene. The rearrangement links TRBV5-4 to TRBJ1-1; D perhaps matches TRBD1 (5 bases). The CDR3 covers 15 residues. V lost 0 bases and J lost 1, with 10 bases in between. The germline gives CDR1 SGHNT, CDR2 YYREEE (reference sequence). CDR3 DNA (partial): TGTGCCAGCAGCTTGGCCGCAGGGCCGAACACTGAA. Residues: CASSLAAGPNTE. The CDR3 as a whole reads CASSLAAGPNTEAFF.

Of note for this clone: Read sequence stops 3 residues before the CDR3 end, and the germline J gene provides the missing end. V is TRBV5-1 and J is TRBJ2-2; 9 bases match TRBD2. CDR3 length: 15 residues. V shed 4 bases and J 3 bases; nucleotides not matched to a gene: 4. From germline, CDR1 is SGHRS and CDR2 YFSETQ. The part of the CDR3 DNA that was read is TGCGCCAGCAGCCCGCGGACTAGCGACACCGGGGAG. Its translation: CASSPRTSDTGE. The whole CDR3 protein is CASSPRTSDTGELFF. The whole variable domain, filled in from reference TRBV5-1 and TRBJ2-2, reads KAGVTQTPRYLIKTRGQQVTLSCSPISGHRSVSWYQQTPGQGLQFLFEYFSETQRNKGNFPGRFSGRQFSNSRSEMNVSTLELGDSALYLCASSPRTSDTGELFFGEGSRLTVL.

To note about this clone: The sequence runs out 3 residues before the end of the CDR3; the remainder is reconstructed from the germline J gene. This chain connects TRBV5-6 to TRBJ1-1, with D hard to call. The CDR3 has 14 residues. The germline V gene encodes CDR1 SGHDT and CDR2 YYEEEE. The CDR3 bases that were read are TGTGCCAGCAGCTTGTCACACGTTGTAGGGCCC. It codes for CASSLSHVVGP. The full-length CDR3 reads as CASSLSHVVGPAFF.

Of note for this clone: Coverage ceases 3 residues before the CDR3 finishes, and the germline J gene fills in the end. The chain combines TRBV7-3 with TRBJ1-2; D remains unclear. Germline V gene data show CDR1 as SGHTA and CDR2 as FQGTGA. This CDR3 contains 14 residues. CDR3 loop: CASSLGLAGEPYTF. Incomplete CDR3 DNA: TGTGCCAGCAGCTTAGGGCTAGCGGGAGAACCC.

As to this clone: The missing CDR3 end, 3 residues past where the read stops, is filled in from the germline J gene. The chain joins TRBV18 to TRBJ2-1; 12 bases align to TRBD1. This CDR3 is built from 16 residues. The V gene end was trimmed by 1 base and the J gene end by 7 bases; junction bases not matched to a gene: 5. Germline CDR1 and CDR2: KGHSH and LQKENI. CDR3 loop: CASSPLGQGARNEQFF. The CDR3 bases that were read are TGTGCCAGCTCACCACTGGGACAGGGGGCGAGGAATGAG. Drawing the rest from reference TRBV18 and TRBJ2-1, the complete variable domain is NAGVMQNPRHLVRRRGQEARLRCSPMKGHSHVYWYRQLPEEGLKFMVYLQKENIIDESGMPKERFSAEFPKEGPSILRIQQVVRGDSAAYFCASSPLGQGARNEQFFGPGTRLTVL.

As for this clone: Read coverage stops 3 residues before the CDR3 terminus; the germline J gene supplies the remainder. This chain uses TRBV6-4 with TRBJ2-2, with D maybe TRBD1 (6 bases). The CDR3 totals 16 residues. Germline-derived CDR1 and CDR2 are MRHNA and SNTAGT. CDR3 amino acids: CASSDRTGSGANVLFF. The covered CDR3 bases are TGTGCCAGCAGTGACCGCACAGGGTCTGGGGCCAACGTG.

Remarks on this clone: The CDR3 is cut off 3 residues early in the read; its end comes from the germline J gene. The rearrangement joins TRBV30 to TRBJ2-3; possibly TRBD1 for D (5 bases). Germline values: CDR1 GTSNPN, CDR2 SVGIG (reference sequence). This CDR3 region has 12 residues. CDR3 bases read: TGTGCCTGGCGACAGTCCAATCAGCCG. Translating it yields CAWRQSNQP. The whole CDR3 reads CAWRQSNQPQYF. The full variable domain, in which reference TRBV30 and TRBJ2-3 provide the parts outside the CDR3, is SQTIHQWPATLVQPVGSPLSLECTVEGTSNPNLYWYRQAAGRGLQLLFYSVGIGQISSEVPQNLSASRPQDRQFILSSKKLLLSDSGFYLCAWRQSNQPQYFGPGTRLTVL.

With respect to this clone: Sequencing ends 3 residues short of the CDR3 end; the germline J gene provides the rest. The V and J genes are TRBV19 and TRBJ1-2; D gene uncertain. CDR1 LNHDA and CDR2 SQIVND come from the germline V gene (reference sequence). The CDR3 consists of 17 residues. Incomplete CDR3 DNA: TGTGCCTCTTTAGGGCTAGCGGGAATAGCCTTCCCAGATACC. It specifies CASLGLAGIAFPDT. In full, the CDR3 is CASLGLAGIAFPDTYTF.

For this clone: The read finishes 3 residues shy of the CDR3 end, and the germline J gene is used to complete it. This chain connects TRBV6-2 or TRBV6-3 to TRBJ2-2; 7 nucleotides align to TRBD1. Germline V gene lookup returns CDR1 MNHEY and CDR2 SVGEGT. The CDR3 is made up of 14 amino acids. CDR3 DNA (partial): TGTGCCAGCAGCCACTTGGACAGGACTGAAAAG. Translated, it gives CASSHLDRTEK. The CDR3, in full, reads CASSHLDRTEKLFF.

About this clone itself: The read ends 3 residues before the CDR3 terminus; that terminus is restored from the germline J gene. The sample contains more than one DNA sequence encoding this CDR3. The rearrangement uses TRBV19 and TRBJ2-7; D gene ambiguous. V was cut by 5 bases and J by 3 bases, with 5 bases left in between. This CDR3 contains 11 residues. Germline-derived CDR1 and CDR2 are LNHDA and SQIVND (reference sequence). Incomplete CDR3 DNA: TGTGCCAGTAGTTCCAACTACGAG. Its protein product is CASSSNYE. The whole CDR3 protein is CASSSNYEQYF. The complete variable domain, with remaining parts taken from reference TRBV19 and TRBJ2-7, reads DGGITQSPKYLFRKEGQNVTLSCEQNLNHDAMYWYRQDPGQGLRLIYYSQIVNDFQKGDIAEGYSVSREKKESFPLTVTSAQKNPTAFYLCASSSNYEQYFGPGTRLTVT.

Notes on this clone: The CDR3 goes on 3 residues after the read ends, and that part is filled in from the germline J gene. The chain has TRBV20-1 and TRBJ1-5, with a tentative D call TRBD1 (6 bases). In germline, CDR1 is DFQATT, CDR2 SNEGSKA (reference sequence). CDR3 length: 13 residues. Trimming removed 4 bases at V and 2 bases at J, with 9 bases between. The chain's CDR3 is CSANREGNQPQHF. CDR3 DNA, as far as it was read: TGCAGTGCTAACAGGGAGGGCAATCAGCCC.

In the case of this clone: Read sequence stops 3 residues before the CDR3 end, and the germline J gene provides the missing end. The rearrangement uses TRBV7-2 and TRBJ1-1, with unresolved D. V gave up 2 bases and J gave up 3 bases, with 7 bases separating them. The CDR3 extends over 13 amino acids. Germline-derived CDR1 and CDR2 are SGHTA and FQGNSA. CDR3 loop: CASSLTRDTEAFF. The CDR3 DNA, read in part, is TGTGCCAGCAGCTTAACGCGGGACACTGAA.

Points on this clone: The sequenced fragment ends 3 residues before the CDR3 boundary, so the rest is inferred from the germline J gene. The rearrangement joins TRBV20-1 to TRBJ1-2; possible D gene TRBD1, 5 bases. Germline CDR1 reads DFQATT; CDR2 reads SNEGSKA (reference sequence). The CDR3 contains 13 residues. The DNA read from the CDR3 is TGCAGTGCTAGGGGGGGACTATGGAATGAC. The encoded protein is CSARGGLWND. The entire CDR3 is CSARGGLWNDYTF.

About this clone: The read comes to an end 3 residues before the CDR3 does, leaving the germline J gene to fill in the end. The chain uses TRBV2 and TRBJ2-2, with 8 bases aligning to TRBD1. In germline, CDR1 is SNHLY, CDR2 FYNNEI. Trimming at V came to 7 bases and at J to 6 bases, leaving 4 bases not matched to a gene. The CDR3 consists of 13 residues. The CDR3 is CASTGGEAGELFF. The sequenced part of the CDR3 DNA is TGTGCCAGCACAGGGGGCGAAGCCGGGGAG.

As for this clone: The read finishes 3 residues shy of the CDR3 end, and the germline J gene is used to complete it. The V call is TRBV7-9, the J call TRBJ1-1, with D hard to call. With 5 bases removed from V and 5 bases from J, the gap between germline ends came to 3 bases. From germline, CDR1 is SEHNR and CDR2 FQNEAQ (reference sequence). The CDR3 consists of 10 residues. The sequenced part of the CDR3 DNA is TGTGCCAGCAGCGCGACTGAA. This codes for CASSATE. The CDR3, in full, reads CASSATEAFF.

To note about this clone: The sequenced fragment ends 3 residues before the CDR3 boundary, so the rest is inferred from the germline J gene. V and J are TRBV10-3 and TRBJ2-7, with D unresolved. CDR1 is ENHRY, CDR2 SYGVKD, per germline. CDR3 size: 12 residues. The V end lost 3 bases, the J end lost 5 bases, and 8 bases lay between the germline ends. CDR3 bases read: TGTGCCATCAGTGACTATCTGGACGAG. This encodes CAISDYLDE. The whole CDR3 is CAISDYLDEQYF.

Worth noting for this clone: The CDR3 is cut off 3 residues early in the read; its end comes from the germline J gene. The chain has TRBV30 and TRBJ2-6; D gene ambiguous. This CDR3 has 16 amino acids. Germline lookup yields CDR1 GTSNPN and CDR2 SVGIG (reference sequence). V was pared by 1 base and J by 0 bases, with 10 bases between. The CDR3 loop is CAWSGVSLSGANVLTF. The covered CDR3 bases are TGTGCCTGGAGTGGAGTCAGTCTCTCTGGGGCCAACGTC.

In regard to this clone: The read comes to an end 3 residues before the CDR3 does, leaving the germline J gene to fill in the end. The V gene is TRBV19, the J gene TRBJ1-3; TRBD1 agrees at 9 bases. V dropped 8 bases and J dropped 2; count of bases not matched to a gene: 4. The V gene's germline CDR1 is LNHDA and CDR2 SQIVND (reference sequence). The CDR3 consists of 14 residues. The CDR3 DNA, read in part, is TGTGCCAGTGGTAGACAGGGGGCTGGAAACACC. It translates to CASGRQGAGNT. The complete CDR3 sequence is CASGRQGAGNTIYF.

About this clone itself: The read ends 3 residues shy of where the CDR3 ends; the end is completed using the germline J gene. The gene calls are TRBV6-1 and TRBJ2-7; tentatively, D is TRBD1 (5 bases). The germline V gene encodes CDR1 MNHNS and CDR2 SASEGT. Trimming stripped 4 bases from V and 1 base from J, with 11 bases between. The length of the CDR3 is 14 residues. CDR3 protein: CASSVRQGSYEQYF. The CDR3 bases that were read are TGTGCCAGCAGTGTACGGCAGGGATCCTACGAG.

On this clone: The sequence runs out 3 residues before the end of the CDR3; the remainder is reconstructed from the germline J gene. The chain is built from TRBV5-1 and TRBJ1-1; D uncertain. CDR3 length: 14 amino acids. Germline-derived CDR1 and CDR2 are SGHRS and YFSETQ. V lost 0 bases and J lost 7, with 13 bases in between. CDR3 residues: CASSLDEASGEAFF. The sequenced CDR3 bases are TGCGCCAGCAGCTTGGATGAGGCTTCGGGTGAA.

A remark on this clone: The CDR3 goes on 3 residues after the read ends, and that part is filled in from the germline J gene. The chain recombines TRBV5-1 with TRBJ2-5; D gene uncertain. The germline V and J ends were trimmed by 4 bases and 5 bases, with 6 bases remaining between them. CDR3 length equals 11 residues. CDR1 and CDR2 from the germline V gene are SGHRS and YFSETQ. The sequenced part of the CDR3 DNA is TGCGCCAGCAGCGTCGGTGAGACC. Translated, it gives CASSVGET. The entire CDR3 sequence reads CASSVGETQYF.

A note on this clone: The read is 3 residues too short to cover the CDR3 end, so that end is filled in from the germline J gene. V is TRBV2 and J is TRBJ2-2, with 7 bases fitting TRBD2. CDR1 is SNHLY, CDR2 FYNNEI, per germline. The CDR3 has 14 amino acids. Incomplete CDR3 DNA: TGTGCCAGCAGTGACAGCGGGAATAATGAAAAG. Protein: CASSDSGNNEK. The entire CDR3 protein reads CASSDSGNNEKLFF.

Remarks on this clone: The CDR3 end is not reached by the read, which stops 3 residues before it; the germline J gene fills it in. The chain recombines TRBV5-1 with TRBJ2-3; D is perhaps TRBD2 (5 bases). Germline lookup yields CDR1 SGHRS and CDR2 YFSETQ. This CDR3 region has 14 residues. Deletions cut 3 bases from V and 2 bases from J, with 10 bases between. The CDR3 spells CASSSGKNTDTQYF. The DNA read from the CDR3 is TGCGCCAGCAGCTCGGGGAAAAACACAGATACG.